A selection of T cell receptor beta chains follows, all from one sample in a study of shared clonotypes between healthy human individuals. The protocol was immunoSEQ multiplex PCR, while the TCRdb copy is restricted to in-frame clones and leaves out a portion. The repertoire consists of about 610,000 clones, with more than 95% occurring once and the leading ten covering about 0.057%. The sequenced sample consisted of naive CD4+ T cells sorted from blood. The source of these receptors is a woman aged 30 to 39 in good health. Both conserved end residues are part of each CDR3. A D gene is named only where the DNA matches it firmly. Where a row states a size, it is once, few, many or the class of an expanded clone; other rows omit it.

size	J	V	D	CDR3	DNA
-	TRBJ2-1	TRBV11-2	-	CASSLDRGSYNEQFF	TGTGCCAGCAGCTTAGACAGGGGATCCTACAATGAGCAGTTCTTC
-	TRBJ1-4	TRBV6-5	TRBD1	CASSYGTGDEKLFF	TGTGCCAGCAGTTACGGGACAGGGGACGAAAAACTGTTTTTT
-	TRBJ2-7	TRBV27	TRBD2	CASSPETSGRYEQYF	TGTGCCAGCAGCCCCGAGACTAGCGGGAGATACGAGCAATACTTC
-	TRBJ2-2	TRBV7-9	-	CASSLVSRTDPNTGELFF	TGTGCCAGCAGCTTAGTCTCCCGTACCGACCCGAACACCGGGGAGCTGTTTTTT
-	TRBJ2-5	TRBV5-1	-	CASSSGQQTETQYF	TGCGCCAGCAGCTCGGGACAACAGACGGAGACCCAGTACTTC
-	TRBJ1-4	TRBV28	TRBD1	CASQTGVEEKLFF	TGTGCCAGCCAGACAGGGGTCGAAGAAAAACTGTTTTTT
-	TRBJ2-2	TRBV5-1	-	CASKSGATGELFF	TGCGCCAGTAAATCTGGGGCAACCGGGGAGCTGTTTTTT
-	TRBJ1-2	TRBV10-3	-	CAISESGSYGYTF	TGTGCCATCAGTGAGTCTGGCAGCTATGGCTACACCTTC
-	TRBJ2-2	TRBV11-2	TRBD2	CASSPTFLAGLNTGELFF	TGTGCCAGCAGCCCGACCTTCCTAGCGGGCTTGAACACCGGGGAGCTGTTTTTT
-	TRBJ2-2	TRBV19	-	CASSIIGVDTGELFF	TGTGCCAGTAGTATAATAGGCGTTGACACCGGGGAGCTGTTTTTT
-	TRBJ1-1	TRBV4-2	-	CASSQDEVALINTEAFF	TGTGCCAGCAGCCAAGATGAGGTGGCACTTATAAACACTGAAGCTTTCTTT
-	TRBJ2-3	TRBV18	-	CASSPRSGSRGGTDTQYF	TGTGCCAGCTCACCACGCAGCGGGAGCAGGGGGGGCACAGATACGCAGTATTTT
-	TRBJ2-3	TRBV5-1	TRBD2	CASSLGLATEDTQYF	TGCGCCAGCAGCTTAGGACTAGCGACCGAAGATACGCAGTATTTT
-	TRBJ2-3	TRBV11-2	TRBD2	CASSPLSGSRADTQYF	TGTGCCAGCAGCCCTCTAAGCGGGAGTAGAGCAGATACGCAGTATTTT
-	TRBJ2-2	TRBV27	-	CPCRGDGELFF	TGTCCCTGCAGGGGCGACGGGGAGCTGTTTTTT
once	TRBJ1-3	TRBV5-1	TRBD1	CASSLQQGNGNTIYF	TGCGCCAGCAGCTTACAACAGGGGAACGGAAACACCATATATTTT
-	TRBJ2-5	TRBV5-1	-	CASSLLQTQETQYF	TGCGCCAGCAGCTTGTTGCAGACCCAAGAGACCCAGTACTTC
-	TRBJ2-3	TRBV28	-	CASSFMGGADTQYF	TGTGCCAGCAGTTTTATGGGGGGCGCGGATACGCAGTATTTT
-	TRBJ2-7	TRBV29-1	TRBD2	CSAIRRASGSSYEQYF	TGCAGCGCCATCCGTCGGGCTAGCGGGAGTTCCTACGAGCAGTACTTC
-	TRBJ2-2	TRBV10-3	-	CAISGQLQNTGELFF	TGTGCCATCAGTGGGCAGCTCCAGAACACCGGGGAGCTGTTTTTT
-	TRBJ1-3	TRBV6-5	-	CASIHTADSGNTIYF	TGTGCCAGCATTCACACAGCCGACTCTGGAAACACCATATATTTT
-	TRBJ1-4	TRBV5-1	-	CASSYGATNEKLFF	TGCGCCAGCAGCTACGGTGCAACTAATGAAAAACTGTTTTTT
-	TRBJ2-5	TRBV18	TRBD2	CASSPRDPSAGGRQETQYF	TGTGCCAGCTCACCACGGGATCCTTCGGCGGGAGGGCGCCAAGAGACCCAGTACTTC
-	TRBJ2-1	TRBV27	-	CASSFGTVYNEQFF	TGTGCCAGCAGTTTCGGGACTGTATACAATGAGCAGTTCTTC
-	TRBJ2-7	TRBV6-5	TRBD1	CASSYSNQQGAYEQYF	TGTGCCAGCAGTTACTCGAACCAACAGGGGGCTTACGAGCAGTACTTC
-	TRBJ2-7	TRBV11-2	-	CASSSRDTIYEQYF	TGTGCCAGCAGCTCCCGGGACACCATCTACGAGCAGTACTTC
-	TRBJ2-2	TRBV6-4	-	CASSDIPTGELFF	TGTGCCAGCAGTGACATCCCCACCGGGGAGCTGTTTTTT
-	TRBJ1-2	TRBV11-2	-	CASSLMRKLNYGYTF	TGTGCCAGCAGCTTAATGCGGAAACTAAACTATGGCTACACCTTC
-	TRBJ2-3	TRBV6-4	TRBD2	CASSSGLAGTDTQYF	TGTGCCAGCAGTTCGGGACTAGCGGGCACAGATACGCAGTATTTT
once	TRBJ1-1	TRBV7-2	-	CASSLRNPRQAFF	TGTGCCAGCAGCTTAAGGAACCCCCGCCAAGCTTTCTTT
-	TRBJ2-1	TRBV12-5	-	CASGLVPDGTAKINEQFF	TGTGCTAGTGGTTTGGTACCGGATGGGACGGCGAAAATCAATGAGCAGTTCTTC
-	TRBJ2-7	TRBV5-1	TRBD1	CASSPRQGEDYEQYF	TGCGCCAGCAGCCCTAGACAGGGCGAGGACTACGAGCAGTACTTC
-	TRBJ2-1	TRBV9	TRBD2	CASSSTSGSGYNEQFF	TGTGCCAGCAGCTCGACTAGCGGGAGTGGGTACAATGAGCAGTTCTTC
-	TRBJ2-6	TRBV6-6	-	CASRASEGGANVLTF	TGTGCCAGCAGAGCGAGCGAGGGGGGGGCCAACGTCCTGACTTTC
-	TRBJ2-7	TRBV2	-	CASNRDFGYEQYF	TGTGCCAGCAACCGGGATTTCGGTTACGAGCAGTACTTC
-	TRBJ2-3	TRBV6-6	-	CASRAAGPMQYF	TGTGCCAGCAGGGCCGCGGGTCCTATGCAGTATTTT
-	TRBJ2-3	TRBV19	TRBD2	CASSKRGAGRSTDTQYF	TGTGCCAGTAGTAAGCGGGGGGCCGGAAGATCCACAGATACGCAGTATTTT
-	TRBJ2-7	TRBV28	-	CASSLTTGDPLGFYEQYF	TGTGCCAGCAGTTTGACGACAGGAGACCCGCTTGGGTTTTACGAGCAGTACTTC
-	TRBJ2-7	TRBV7-8	-	CASSHTQSYEQYF	TGTGCCAGCAGCCACACTCAATCCTACGAGCAGTACTTC
-	TRBJ2-1	TRBV12-1	-	CASSHGIVHEQFF	TGTGCCAGCAGTCATGGGATAGTCCATGAGCAGTTCTTC
-	TRBJ1-1	TRBV29-1	-	CSVRTRYDTEAFF	TGCAGCGTCCGGACACGGTACGACACTGAAGCTTTCTTT
-	TRBJ2-7	TRBV6-5	-	CASSYDGRVSSYEQYF	TGTGCCAGCAGTTACGATGGGCGGGTCAGCTCCTACGAGCAGTACTTC
-	TRBJ2-2	TRBV5-1	TRBD2	CASSLVASGLGELFF	TGCGCCAGCAGCTTGGTGGCTAGCGGGCTCGGGGAGCTGTTTTTT
-	TRBJ1-1	TRBV28	TRBD1	CASSQGQGNTEAFF	TGTGCCAGCAGTCAGGGACAGGGGAACACTGAAGCTTTCTTT
-	TRBJ2-1	TRBV7-9	TRBD2	CASSHLIHSGKFVYNEQFF	TGTGCCAGCAGCCATCTGATCCATAGCGGGAAGTTTGTCTACAATGAGCAGTTCTTC
-	TRBJ2-1	TRBV18	-	CASRGEGAYNEQFF	TGTGCCAGCCGTGGGGAGGGGGCCTACAATGAGCAGTTCTTC
-	TRBJ2-5	TRBV4-1	TRBD1	CASSQGRGWETQYF	TGCGCCAGCAGCCAAGGCAGGGGGTGGGAGACCCAGTACTTC
-	TRBJ2-5	TRBV7-6	-	CASRPSGVLETQYF	TGTGCCAGCAGACCATCAGGGGTATTGGAGACCCAGTACTTC
-	TRBJ2-3	TRBV5-6	TRBD1	CASSRDREISQYF	TGTGCCAGCAGCCGGGACAGGGAGATATCGCAGTATTTT
once	TRBJ2-7	TRBV6-1	-	CASSPRDGTFYEQYF	TGTGCCAGCAGCCCGAGGGACGGGACCTTCTACGAGCAGTACTTC
once	TRBJ2-7	TRBV7-9	-	CASSLVGYEQYF	TGTGCCAGCAGCTTAGTTGGTTACGAGCAGTACTTC
-	TRBJ2-2	TRBV29-1	TRBD2	CSGSGRIGGELFF	TGCAGCGGCAGCGGGAGAATCGGCGGGGAGCTGTTTTTT
-	TRBJ2-3	TRBV9	TRBD2	CASSADSGRVTDTQYF	TGTGCCAGCAGCGCCGATAGCGGGAGGGTAACAGATACGCAGTATTTT
-	TRBJ2-5	TRBV28	TRBD2	CASSSPGLAGGRGETQYF	TGTGCCAGCAGCTCCCCCGGACTAGCGGGAGGGCGGGGGGAGACCCAGTACTTC
-	TRBJ2-5	TRBV10-3	-	CAISGRGREQETQYF	TGTGCCATCAGTGGGCGGGGTAGGGAACAAGAGACCCAGTACTTC
-	TRBJ1-3	TRBV27	-	CASSLRGRAGNTIYF	TGTGCCAGCAGTCTGAGGGGTCGGGCTGGAAACACCATATATTTT
-	TRBJ1-4	TRBV28	-	CASIRSGGEKLFF	TGTGCCAGCATCAGGTCGGGGGGAGAAAAACTGTTTTTT
once	TRBJ2-7	TRBV28	TRBD2	CASRLAGGHEQYF	TGTGCCAGCAGACTAGCGGGAGGGCACGAGCAGTACTTC
-	TRBJ2-7	TRBV2	TRBD2	CASRPTGLAGGVGYEQYF	TGTGCCAGCAGGCCTACCGGACTAGCAGGAGGAGTGGGGTACGAGCAGTACTTC